The present entry profiles one T cell receptor (beta chain) with its context. Antigen specificity is unknown. The sample is drawn from a study of glioma-infiltrating T cells after dendritic cell vaccination. Patients had residual fresh-frozen tumor tissue and more than two years of survival data. Germline CDR1 and CDR2: MNHNS and SASEGT. V was trimmed by 8 bases and J by 10 bases, leaving 24 bases between them. The CDR3 loop spans 15 amino acids. Study-wide findings and caveats: Longer survival after dendritic cell vaccination followed higher pretreatment TIL content.

Using immunoSEQ multiplex PCR, the repertoire was profiled, and TCRdb retains in-frame clones only, with some absent. The table lists tens of thousands of clones, around 85% of them singletons. This TCR came from a human donor with glioblastoma. This sequence joins TRBV6-1 and TRBJ1-5, with unresolved D. Specimen: blood, collected before dendritic cell vaccination. CDR3 loop: CASSKAGVLGDPQHF. CDR3 bases: TGTGCCAGCTCTAAAGCCGGGGTCCTAGGAGATCCCCAGCATTTT.